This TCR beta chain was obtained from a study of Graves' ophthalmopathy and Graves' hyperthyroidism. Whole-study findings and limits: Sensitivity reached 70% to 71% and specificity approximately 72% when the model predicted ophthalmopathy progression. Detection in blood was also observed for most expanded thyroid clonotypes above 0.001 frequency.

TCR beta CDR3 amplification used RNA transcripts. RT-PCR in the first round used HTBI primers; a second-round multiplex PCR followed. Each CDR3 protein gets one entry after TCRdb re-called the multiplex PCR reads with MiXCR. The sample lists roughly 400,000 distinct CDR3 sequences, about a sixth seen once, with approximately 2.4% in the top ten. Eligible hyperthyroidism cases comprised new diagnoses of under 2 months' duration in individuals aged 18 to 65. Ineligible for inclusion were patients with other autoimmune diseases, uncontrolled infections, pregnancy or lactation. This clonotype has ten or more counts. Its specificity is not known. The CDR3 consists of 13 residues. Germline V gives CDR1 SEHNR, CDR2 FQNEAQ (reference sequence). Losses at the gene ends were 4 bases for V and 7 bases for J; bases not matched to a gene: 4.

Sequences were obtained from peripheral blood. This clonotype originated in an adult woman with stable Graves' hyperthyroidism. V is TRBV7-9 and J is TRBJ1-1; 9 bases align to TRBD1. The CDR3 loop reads CASSSGQGVEAFF. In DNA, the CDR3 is TGTGCCAGCAGCTCGGGACAGGGTGTTGAAGCTTTCTTT.